This is a list of T cell receptor beta chains from one sample in a study of T-cell reconstitution after alpha-beta-depleted transplantation in children. TCRdb re-analysed the PCR reads in MiXCR, keeping a single row per CDR3 protein. The table shows roughly 180,000 distinct CDR3 sequences, with 8.5% to 14% occurring only once. The source material was PBMCs, sampled before TCRalphabeta/CD19-depleted stem cell transplant. All receptors come from a boy under 10 years old with acute myeloid leukemia, due to receive a stem cell transplant. CDR3s include the opening cysteine and the closing phenylalanine or tryptophan. The order of the fields is J gene, D gene, V gene, clone size, CDR3 DNA, CDR3 protein. A D gene is named only where the DNA matches it firmly. Where a row states a size, it is once, few, many or the class of an expanded clone; other rows omit it.

J gene: TRBJ2-1
D gene: TRBD1
V gene: TRBV6-1
clone size: many
CDR3 DNA: TGTGCCAGCAGTGAAGGGACAGGGGGCTACAATGAGCAGTTCTTC
CDR3 protein: CASSEGTGGYNEQFF

J gene: TRBJ2-7
D gene: TRBD2
V gene: TRBV20-1
clone size: many
CDR3 DNA: TGCAGTGCTAGTTGGCTAGCGGTCTCCTACGAGCAGTACTTC
CDR3 protein: CSASWLAVSYEQYF

J gene: TRBJ2-2
D gene: TRBD2
V gene: TRBV10-3
clone size: many
CDR3 DNA: TGTGCCATCAGCGCGGGGGGGAGGGACACCGGGGAGCTGTTTTTT
CDR3 protein: CAISAGGRDTGELFF

J gene: TRBJ1-1
D gene: -
V gene: TRBV7-8
clone size: many
CDR3 DNA: TGTGCCAGCAGCTTAGCGTTTTCCATCAGTCTCAACACTGAAGCTTTCTTT
CDR3 protein: CASSLAFSISLNTEAFF

J gene: TRBJ1-1
D gene: -
V gene: TRBV11-2
clone size: many
CDR3 DNA: TGTGCCAGCAGCTTTAAGGGATTAATGAACACTGAAGCTTTCTTT
CDR3 protein: CASSFKGLMNTEAFF

J gene: TRBJ2-3
D gene: TRBD2
V gene: TRBV7-8
clone size: many
CDR3 DNA: TGTGCCAGCAGCCCCGGGACTAGCGGGAGGGTTACGCAGTATTTT
CDR3 protein: CASSPGTSGRVTQYF

J gene: TRBJ2-1
D gene: TRBD2
V gene: TRBV5-4
clone size: many
CDR3 DNA: TGTGCCAGCAGCTCTGGGCGGGGGAATGAGCAGTTCTTC
CDR3 protein: CASSSGRGNEQFF

J gene: TRBJ1-6
D gene: -
V gene: TRBV12-3/TRBV12-4
clone size: few
CDR3 DNA: TGTGCCAGCAGTAGGCAGGGAACTGCGCCCCTCCACTTT
CDR3 protein: CASSRQGTAPLHF

J gene: TRBJ2-1
D gene: -
V gene: TRBV28
clone size: many
CDR3 DNA: TGTGCCAGCAGTAAATACAATGAGCAGTTCTTC
CDR3 protein: CASSKYNEQFF

J gene: TRBJ2-7
D gene: -
V gene: TRBV5-1
clone size: many
CDR3 DNA: TGCGCCAGCAGCTTACGCTCCAGCGGACCCTACGAGCAGTACTTC
CDR3 protein: CASSLRSSGPYEQYF

J gene: TRBJ1-1
D gene: -
V gene: TRBV28
clone size: many
CDR3 DNA: TGTGCCAGCAGCCCCCCGGGGTTTGAAGCTTTCTTT
CDR3 protein: CASSPPGFEAFF

J gene: TRBJ2-7
D gene: TRBD1
V gene: TRBV2
clone size: -
CDR3 DNA: TGTGCCAGCAGTGAAGCGCTTGGGAGACAGGGCATAAAACAGTACTTC
CDR3 protein: CASSEALGRQGIKQYF

J gene: TRBJ1-2
D gene: -
V gene: TRBV18
clone size: -
CDR3 DNA: TGTGCCAGCTCACCAGAGGCGGGTCCGTACGGCTACACCTTC
CDR3 protein: CASSPEAGPYGYTF

J gene: TRBJ2-3
D gene: TRBD1
V gene: TRBV14
clone size: many
CDR3 DNA: TGTGCCAGCAGCCGCCCGGGACAGCACGATTCGCAGTATTTT
CDR3 protein: CASSRPGQHDSQYF

J gene: TRBJ2-3
D gene: TRBD2
V gene: TRBV20-1
clone size: -
CDR3 DNA: TGCAGTGCTGATAGCGGGCTCACAGATACGCAGTATTTT
CDR3 protein: CSADSGLTDTQYF

J gene: TRBJ2-5
D gene: -
V gene: TRBV2
clone size: many
CDR3 DNA: TGTGCCAGCACCCGGGACTTTTCTGTGGAGACCCAGTACTTC
CDR3 protein: CASTRDFSVETQYF

J gene: TRBJ2-7
D gene: -
V gene: TRBV29-1
clone size: many
CDR3 DNA: TGCAGCGTGGACAGCGGCGAGCAGTACTTC
CDR3 protein: CSVDSGEQYF

J gene: TRBJ2-3
D gene: -
V gene: TRBV5-1
clone size: many
CDR3 DNA: TGCGCCAGCAGCTTGGCCAGGGGAGCAGATACGCAGTATTTT
CDR3 protein: CASSLARGADTQYF

J gene: TRBJ2-5
D gene: -
V gene: TRBV12-3/TRBV12-4
clone size: many
CDR3 DNA: TGTGCCAGCAGTTTAGGGACGCGTTCGTTAGAGACCCAGTACTTC
CDR3 protein: CASSLGTRSLETQYF

J gene: TRBJ1-5
D gene: -
V gene: TRBV30
clone size: -
CDR3 DNA: TGTGCCTGGAGTGTAGGGACGTTCAATCAGCCCCAGCATTTT
CDR3 protein: CAWSVGTFNQPQHF

J gene: TRBJ2-1
D gene: -
V gene: TRBV5-1
clone size: many
CDR3 DNA: TGCGCCAGCAGTTTGCGGGTGCCATACAATGAGCAGTTCTTC
CDR3 protein: CASSLRVPYNEQFF

J gene: TRBJ1-1
D gene: -
V gene: TRBV9
clone size: many
CDR3 DNA: TGTGCCAGCAGCGTAGGAGGGGACACTGAAGCTTTCTTT
CDR3 protein: CASSVGGDTEAFF

J gene: TRBJ1-6
D gene: -
V gene: TRBV20-1
clone size: many
CDR3 DNA: TGCAGTGCTAGAGATGACCCGGGGGAAAATTCACCCCTCCACTTT
CDR3 protein: CSARDDPGENSPLHF

J gene: TRBJ2-1
D gene: -
V gene: TRBV3-1
clone size: many
CDR3 DNA: TGTGCCAGCAGCCAATCGGCGCGGGACAGTTACAATGAGCAGTTCTTC
CDR3 protein: CASSQSARDSYNEQFF

J gene: TRBJ2-1
D gene: TRBD2
V gene: TRBV5-6
clone size: few
CDR3 DNA: TGTGCCAGCACCCGTTCCGGGACTAGCGTCAATGAGCAGTTCTTC
CDR3 protein: CASTRSGTSVNEQFF

J gene: TRBJ2-3
D gene: TRBD1
V gene: TRBV5-1
clone size: many
CDR3 DNA: TGCGCCAGCAGCACCGGACAGGATGCAGATACGCAGTATTTT
CDR3 protein: CASSTGQDADTQYF

J gene: TRBJ2-7
D gene: -
V gene: TRBV18
clone size: -
CDR3 DNA: TGTGCCAGCTCACCGCAGTATAACACCGAGCAGTACTTC
CDR3 protein: CASSPQYNTEQYF

J gene: TRBJ1-5
D gene: -
V gene: TRBV5-1
clone size: -
CDR3 DNA: TGTGCCAGCTGCCCAGCCGGGGGGTCGCAGCCCCAGCATTTT
CDR3 protein: CASCPAGGSQPQHF

J gene: TRBJ2-1
D gene: -
V gene: TRBV7-9
clone size: many
CDR3 DNA: TGTGCCAGCAGCTTAGGGACGGCTTACAATGAGCAGTTCTTC
CDR3 protein: CASSLGTAYNEQFF

J gene: TRBJ2-7
D gene: TRBD1
V gene: TRBV5-1
clone size: many
CDR3 DNA: TGCGCCAGCAGAGGACAGGCTAGCTCCTACGAGCAGTACTTC
CDR3 protein: CASRGQASSYEQYF

J gene: TRBJ2-5
D gene: -
V gene: TRBV7-2
clone size: many
CDR3 DNA: TGTGCCAGCAGCTTAGTGGGGGCGGACCAAGAGACCCAGTACTTC
CDR3 protein: CASSLVGADQETQYF